This T cell receptor (beta chain) is from a study of blood T cell repertoires in COVID-19. Study summary: The samples span acute and convalescent COVID-19 from the United States, Italy and Spain.

Under the authors' procedure: Amplified reference gene primers provided the basis for estimating nucleated cell counts. Sequenced by immunoSEQ multiplex PCR; TCRdb stores in-frame clones only, minus some. Clone size and V and J calls were adopted from that table, with D and trimming inferred from the DNA. The repertoire holds roughly 140,000 clones, with roughly 90% as singletons. The CDR3 loop spans 14 amino acids. Trimming took 4 bases from V and 6 from J, leaving 14 bases between them. Germline CDR1 reads SGHKS; CDR2 reads YYEKEE (reference sequence). The receptor was isolated from a man in his forties or fifties with active or convalescent COVID-19. The V and J genes are TRBV5-5 and TRBJ2-1, with D possibly matching TRBD2 (5 bases). The sequenced sample consisted of peripheral blood. The CDR3 DNA reads as TGTGCCAGCAGCCGCGGTCGGGGTGGCAATGAGCAGTTCTTC. Its protein is CASSRGRGGNEQFF.